Shown below are 2 T cell receptor beta chains from a single sample sequenced in a study of human T cells and chemical hapten exposure. Each CDR3 protein is one row after TCRdb ran MiXCR on the RACE reads. Of 75,000 to 100,000 distinct CDR3 sequences detected, about 10% appear once; the ten largest clones hold 2.5% to 3.5%. The time point here: healthy volunteer bleed at 2 weeks. Whole blood, unfractionated, served as the material for total RNA extraction. Sequencing input: whole blood. The source is a female donor in good health. Some clones in this sample may be carry-over from other donors' samples.

This clonotype was picked up many times. J is TRBJ2-3 and V is TRBV30, with 7 bases fitting TRBD2. The CDR3 loop spans 17 amino acids. The junction had 17 bases not matched to a gene; V was cut back by 0 bases and J by 8 bases. Germline V gene sequence: CDR1 GTSNPN, CDR2 SVGIG (reference sequence). CDR3 sequence (DNA): TGTGCCTGGAGTGTACTCGCCCCTTGGGGGGGGAGTGTTACGCAGTATTTT. This translates into CAWSVLAPWGGSVTQYF.

This clonotype was seen more than once but under ten times. The chain uses TRBV6-5 and TRBJ2-7; 11 nucleotides match TRBD2. The CDR3 is 15 residues long. Germline V gene sequence: CDR1 MNHEY, CDR2 SVGAGI. The V segment lost 5 bases and the J segment 3 bases; nucleotides outside the gene matches: 6. The CDR3 coding sequence is TGTGCCAGCAGTAGTATTACTAGCGGGAGCTACGAGCAGTACTTC. It is translated as CASSSITSGSYEQYF.